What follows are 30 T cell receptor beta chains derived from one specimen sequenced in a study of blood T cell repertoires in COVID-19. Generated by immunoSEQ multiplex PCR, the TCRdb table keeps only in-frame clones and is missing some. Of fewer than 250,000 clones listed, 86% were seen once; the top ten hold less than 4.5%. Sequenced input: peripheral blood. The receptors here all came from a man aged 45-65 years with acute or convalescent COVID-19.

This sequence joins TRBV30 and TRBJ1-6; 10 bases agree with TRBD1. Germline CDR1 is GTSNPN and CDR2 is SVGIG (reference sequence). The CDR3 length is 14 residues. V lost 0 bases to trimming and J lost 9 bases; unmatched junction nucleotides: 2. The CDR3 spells CAWSVRTGGSPLHF. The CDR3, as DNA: TGTGCCTGGAGTGTAAGGACAGGGGGTTCACCCCTCCACTTT. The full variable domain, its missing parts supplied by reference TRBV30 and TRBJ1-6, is SQTIHQWPATLVQPVGSPLSLECTVEGTSNPNLYWYRQAAGRGLQLLFYSVGIGQISSEVPQNLSASRPQDRQFILSSKKLLLSDSGFYLCAWSVRTGGSPLHFGNGTRLTVT.

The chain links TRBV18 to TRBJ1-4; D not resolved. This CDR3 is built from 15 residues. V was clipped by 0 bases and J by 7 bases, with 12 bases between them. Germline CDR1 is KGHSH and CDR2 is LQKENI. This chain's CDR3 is CASSPPTGWGEKLFF. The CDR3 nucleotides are TGTGCCAGCTCACCACCGACGGGATGGGGTGAAAAACTGTTTTTT.

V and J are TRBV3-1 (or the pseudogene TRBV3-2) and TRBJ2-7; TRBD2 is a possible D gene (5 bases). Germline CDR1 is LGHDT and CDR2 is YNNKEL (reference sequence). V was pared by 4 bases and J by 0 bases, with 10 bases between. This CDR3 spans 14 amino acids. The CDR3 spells CASSPMGSSYEQYF. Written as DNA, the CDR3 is TGTGCCAGCAGCCCTATGGGGAGCTCCTACGAGCAGTACTTC.

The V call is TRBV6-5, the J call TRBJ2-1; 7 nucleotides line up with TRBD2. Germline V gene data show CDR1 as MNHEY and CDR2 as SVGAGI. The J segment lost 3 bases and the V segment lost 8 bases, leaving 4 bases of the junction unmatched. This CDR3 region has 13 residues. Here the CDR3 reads CASAASGYNEQFF. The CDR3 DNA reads TGTGCCAGCGCGGCTAGCGGCTACAATGAGCAGTTCTTC.

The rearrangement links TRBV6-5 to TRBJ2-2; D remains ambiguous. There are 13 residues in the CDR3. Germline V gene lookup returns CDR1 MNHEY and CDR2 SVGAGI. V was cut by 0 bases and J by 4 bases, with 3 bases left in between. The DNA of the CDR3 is TGTGCCAGCAGTTACTCCGGCACCGGGGAGCTGTTTTTT. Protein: CASSYSGTGELFF.

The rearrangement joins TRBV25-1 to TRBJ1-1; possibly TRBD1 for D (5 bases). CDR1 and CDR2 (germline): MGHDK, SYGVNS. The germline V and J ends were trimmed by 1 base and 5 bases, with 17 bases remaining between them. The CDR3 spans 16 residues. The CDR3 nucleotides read TGTGCCAGCAGTGAATCATGGGCAGGGCTTGGGACTGAAGCTTTCTTT. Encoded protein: CASSESWAGLGTEAFF.

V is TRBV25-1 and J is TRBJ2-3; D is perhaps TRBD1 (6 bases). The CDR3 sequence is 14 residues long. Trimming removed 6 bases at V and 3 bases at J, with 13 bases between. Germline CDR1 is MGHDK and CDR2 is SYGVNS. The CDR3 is CASRSTGLTDTQYF. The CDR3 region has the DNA TGTGCCAGCAGGAGTACAGGGCTTACAGATACGCAGTATTTT.

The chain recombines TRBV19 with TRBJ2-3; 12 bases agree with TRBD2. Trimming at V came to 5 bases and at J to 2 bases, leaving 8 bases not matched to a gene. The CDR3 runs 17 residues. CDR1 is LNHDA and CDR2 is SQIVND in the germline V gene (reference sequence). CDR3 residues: CASSPQRTSGVTDTQYF. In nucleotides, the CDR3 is TGTGCCAGTAGTCCCCAAAGGACTAGCGGGGTCACAGATACGCAGTATTTT.

In nucleotides, the CDR3 is TGTGCCAGCAGCCCCAGGGTTGAGTCCTACGAGCAGTACTTC. As protein: CASSPRVESYEQYF. This sequence joins TRBV6-5 and TRBJ2-7, with a tentative D call TRBD1 (5 bases). V was trimmed by 6 bases and J by 1 base, leaving 13 bases between them. CDR3 length: 14 residues. Germline assignment: CDR1 MNHEY and CDR2 SVGAGI.

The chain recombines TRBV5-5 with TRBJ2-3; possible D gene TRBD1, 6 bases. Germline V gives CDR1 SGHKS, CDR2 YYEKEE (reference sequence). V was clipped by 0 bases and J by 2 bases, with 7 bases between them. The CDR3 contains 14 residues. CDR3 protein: CASSLDRATDTQYF. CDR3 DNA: TGTGCCAGCAGCTTGGACAGGGCCACAGATACGCAGTATTTT.

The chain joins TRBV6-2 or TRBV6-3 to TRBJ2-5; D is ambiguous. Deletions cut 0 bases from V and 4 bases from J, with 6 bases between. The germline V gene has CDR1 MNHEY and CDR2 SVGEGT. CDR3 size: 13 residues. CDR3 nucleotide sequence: TGTGCCAGCAGTTACTCTACAGTAGAGACCCAGTACTTC. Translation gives CASSYSTVETQYF.

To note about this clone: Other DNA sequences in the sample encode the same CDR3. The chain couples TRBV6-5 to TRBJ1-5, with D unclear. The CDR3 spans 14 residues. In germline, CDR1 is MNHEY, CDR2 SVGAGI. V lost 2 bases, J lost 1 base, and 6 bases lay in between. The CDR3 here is CASSYAGSNQPQHF. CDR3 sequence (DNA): TGTGCCAGCAGTTACGCCGGGAGCAATCAGCCCCAGCATTTT.

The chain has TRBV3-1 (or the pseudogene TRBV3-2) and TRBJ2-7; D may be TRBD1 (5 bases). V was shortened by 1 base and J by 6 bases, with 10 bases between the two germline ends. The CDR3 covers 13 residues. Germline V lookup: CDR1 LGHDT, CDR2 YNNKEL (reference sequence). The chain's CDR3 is CASSQGGAVEQYF. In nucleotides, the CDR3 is TGTGCCAGCAGCCAAGGTGGGGCTGTCGAGCAGTACTTC.

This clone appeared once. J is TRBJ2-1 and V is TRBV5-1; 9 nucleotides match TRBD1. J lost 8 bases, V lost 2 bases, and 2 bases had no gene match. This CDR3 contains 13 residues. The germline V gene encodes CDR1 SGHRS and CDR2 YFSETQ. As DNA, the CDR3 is TGCGCCAGCAGCTTACAGGGGGCTGATGAGCAGTTCTTC. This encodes CASSLQGADEQFF.

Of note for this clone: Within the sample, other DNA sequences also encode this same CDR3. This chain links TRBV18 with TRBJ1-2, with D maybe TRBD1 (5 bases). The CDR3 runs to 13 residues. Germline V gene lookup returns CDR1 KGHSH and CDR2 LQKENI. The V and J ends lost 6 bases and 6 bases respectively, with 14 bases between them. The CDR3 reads CASSPGQGDGYTF. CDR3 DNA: TGTGCCAGCTCGCCGGGCCAGGGTGATGGCTACACCTTC.

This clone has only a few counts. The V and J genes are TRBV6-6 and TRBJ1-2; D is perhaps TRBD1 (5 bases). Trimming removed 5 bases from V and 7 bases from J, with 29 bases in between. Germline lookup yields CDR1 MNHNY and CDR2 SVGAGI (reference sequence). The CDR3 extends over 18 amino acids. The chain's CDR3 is CASSPIWGSKKETSGYTF. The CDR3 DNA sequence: TGTGCCAGCAGTCCAATTTGGGGCAGCAAGAAGGAAACTTCTGGCTACACCTTC.

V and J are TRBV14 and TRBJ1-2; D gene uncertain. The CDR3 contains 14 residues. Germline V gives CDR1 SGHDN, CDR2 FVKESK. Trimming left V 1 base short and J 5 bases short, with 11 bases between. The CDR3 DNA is TGTGCCAGCAGCCAAGGCTTCGGGAGGTATGGCTACACCTTC. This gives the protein CASSQGFGRYGYTF. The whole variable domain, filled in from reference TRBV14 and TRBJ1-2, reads EAGVTQFPSHSVIEKGQTVTLRCDPISGHDNLYWYRRVMGKEIKFLLHFVKESKQDESGMPNNRFLAERTGGTYSTLKVQPAELEDSGVYFCASSQGFGRYGYTFGSGTRLTVV.

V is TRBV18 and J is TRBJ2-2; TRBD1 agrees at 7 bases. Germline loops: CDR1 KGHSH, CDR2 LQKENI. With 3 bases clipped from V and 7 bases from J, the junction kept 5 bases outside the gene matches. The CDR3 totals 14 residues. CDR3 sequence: CASSPLQGHGELFF. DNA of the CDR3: TGTGCCAGCTCACCTCTACAGGGGCACGGGGAGCTGTTTTTT.

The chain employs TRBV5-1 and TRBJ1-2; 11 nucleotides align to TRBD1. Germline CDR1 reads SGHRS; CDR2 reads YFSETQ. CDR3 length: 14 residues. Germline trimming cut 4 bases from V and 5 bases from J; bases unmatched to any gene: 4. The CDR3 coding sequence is TGCGCCAGCAGCGACGGACAGGGGGCTTATGGCTACACCTTC. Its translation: CASSDGQGAYGYTF.

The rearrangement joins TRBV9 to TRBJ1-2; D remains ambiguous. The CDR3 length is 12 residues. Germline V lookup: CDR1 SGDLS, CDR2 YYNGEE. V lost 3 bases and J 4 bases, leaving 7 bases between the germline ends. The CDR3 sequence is CASSAASYGYTF. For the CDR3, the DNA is TGTGCCAGCAGCGCAGCGTCCTATGGCTACACCTTC.

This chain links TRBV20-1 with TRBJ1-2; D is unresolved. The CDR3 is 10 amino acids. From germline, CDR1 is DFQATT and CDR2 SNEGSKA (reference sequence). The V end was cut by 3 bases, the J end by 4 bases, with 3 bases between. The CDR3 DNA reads TGCAGTGCTAGCGGCTATGGCTACACCTTC. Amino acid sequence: CSASGYGYTF.

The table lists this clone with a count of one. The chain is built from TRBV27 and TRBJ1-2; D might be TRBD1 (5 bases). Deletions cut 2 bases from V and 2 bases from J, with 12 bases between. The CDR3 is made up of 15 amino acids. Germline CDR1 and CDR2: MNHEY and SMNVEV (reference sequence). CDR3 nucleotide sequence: TGTGCCAGCAGTTTACACGGGGGTGAGAACTATGGCTACACCTTC. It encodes CASSLHGGENYGYTF.

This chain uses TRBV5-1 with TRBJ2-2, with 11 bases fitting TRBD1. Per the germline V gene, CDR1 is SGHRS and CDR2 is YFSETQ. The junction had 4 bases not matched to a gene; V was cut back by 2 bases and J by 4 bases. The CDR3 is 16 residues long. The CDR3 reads CASSLPGTGGTGELFF. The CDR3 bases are TGCGCCAGCAGCTTACCCGGGACAGGGGGCACCGGGGAGCTGTTTTTT.

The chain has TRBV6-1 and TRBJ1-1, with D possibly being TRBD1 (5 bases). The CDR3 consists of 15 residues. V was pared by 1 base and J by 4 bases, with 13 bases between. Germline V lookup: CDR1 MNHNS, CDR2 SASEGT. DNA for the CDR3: TGTGCCAGCAGTGAAGGGGCAGGGTTTAGCACTGAAGCTTTCTTT. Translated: CASSEGAGFSTEAFF.

The CDR3 bases are TGTGCCAGCAGTCCGGACAGGGGGGGAGCTTTCTTT. Encoded protein: CASSPDRGGAFF. The rearrangement links TRBV12-3 or TRBV12-4 to TRBJ1-1; 10 nucleotides line up with TRBD1. This CDR3 spans 12 amino acids. J was trimmed by 10 bases and V by 5 bases; bases with no gene match: 4.

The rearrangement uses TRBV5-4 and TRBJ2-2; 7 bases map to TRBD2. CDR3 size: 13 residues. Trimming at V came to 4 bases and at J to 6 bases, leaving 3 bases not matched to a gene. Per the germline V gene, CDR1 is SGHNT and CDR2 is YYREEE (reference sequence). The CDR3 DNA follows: TGTGCCAGCAGCAGAGGACTAGCCGGGGAGCTGTTTTTT. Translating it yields CASSRGLAGELFF.

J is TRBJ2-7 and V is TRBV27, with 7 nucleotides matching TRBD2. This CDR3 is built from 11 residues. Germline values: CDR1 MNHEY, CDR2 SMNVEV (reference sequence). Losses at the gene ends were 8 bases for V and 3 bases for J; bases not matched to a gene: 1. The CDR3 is CASWGGYEQYF. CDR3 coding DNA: TGTGCCAGCTGGGGGGGCTACGAGCAGTACTTC.

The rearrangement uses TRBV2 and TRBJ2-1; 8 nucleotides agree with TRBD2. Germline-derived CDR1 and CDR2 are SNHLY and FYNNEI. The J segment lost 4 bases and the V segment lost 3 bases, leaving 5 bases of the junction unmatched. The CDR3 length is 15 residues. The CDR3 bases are TGTGCCAGCAGTGACTGGGCGGGGGGATACAATGAGCAGTTCTTC. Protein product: CASSDWAGGYNEQFF.

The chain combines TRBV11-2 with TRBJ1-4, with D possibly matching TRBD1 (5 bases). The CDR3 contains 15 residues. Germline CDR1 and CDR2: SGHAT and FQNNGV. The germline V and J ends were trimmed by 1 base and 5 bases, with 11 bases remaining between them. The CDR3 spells CASSLAAGRNEKLFF. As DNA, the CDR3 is TGTGCCAGCAGCTTAGCGGCGGGGCGCAATGAAAAACTGTTTTTT.

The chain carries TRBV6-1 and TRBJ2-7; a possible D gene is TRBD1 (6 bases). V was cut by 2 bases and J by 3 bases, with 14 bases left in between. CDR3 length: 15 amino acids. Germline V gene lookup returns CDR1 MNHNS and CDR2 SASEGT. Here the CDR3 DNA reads TGTGCCAGCAGTGAATTCCCGGTAGGGGGCTACGAGCAGTACTTC. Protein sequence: CASSEFPVGGYEQYF.